The 11 T cell receptor beta chains presented below share a single source sample, sequenced in a study of T-cell reconstitution after alpha-beta-depleted transplantation in children. A TCRbeta library incorporating unique molecular identifiers was prepared. TCRdb re-derived calls from the PCR reads in MiXCR, one entry per CDR3 protein. The sample has hundreds of thousands of distinct CDR3 sequences, 10% to 15% seen once. The sample was PBMCs, mostly from graft donor cells, taken 360 days after TCRalphabeta/CD19-depleted stem cell transplant. These receptors were obtained from a male patient aged 10 to 17 who had a stem cell transplant for acute myeloid leukemia, so the T cells may come from the graft donor.

This clonotype has only a few counts. The chain has TRBV28 and TRBJ2-7; D ambiguous. Germline-derived CDR1 and CDR2 are MDHEN and SYDVKM. CDR3 length: 14 residues. V lost 6 bases and J lost 2, with 14 bases in between. In DNA form, the CDR3 reads TGTGCCAGCAGCATTCGCGTACGGCCCTACGAGCAGTACTTC. Translation gives CASSIRVRPYEQYF.

This clonotype was seen ten or more times. The chain recombines TRBV9 with TRBJ2-1, with 13 bases identical to TRBD2. The V and J ends lost 3 bases and 0 bases, in that order; junction bases with no gene match: 9. This CDR3 has 19 amino acids. CDR1 SGDLS and CDR2 YYNGEE come from the germline V gene. The CDR3 DNA reads as TGTGCCAGCAGCGCGGAGGGACTAGCGGGACCTCACTCCTACAATGAGCAGTTCTTC. Translated: CASSAEGLAGPHSYNEQFF.

This clonotype was seen at least ten times. The CDR3 DNA reads TGTGCCAGCAGCTTAGGCGCCAGGGGGCGAGATGAAAAACTGTTTTTT. Its protein is CASSLGARGRDEKLFF. The chain links TRBV11-2 to TRBJ1-4, with 8 bases aligning to TRBD1. The CDR3 extends over 16 amino acids. V lost 1 base and J lost 6; bases outside the gene matches: 7. Germline V gives CDR1 SGHAT, CDR2 FQNNGV. Supplemented by reference TRBV11-2 and TRBJ1-4, the full variable domain reads EAGVAQSPRYKIIEKRQSVAFWCNPISGHATLYWYQQILGQGPKLLIQFQNNGVVDDSQLPKDRFSAERLKGVDSTLKIQPAKLEDSAVYLCASSLGARGRDEKLFFGSGTQLSVL.

V and J are TRBV28 and TRBJ2-5; 14 bases are a match to TRBD2. V shed 5 bases, J shed 5 bases, and the junction held 7 bases outside the gene matches. The CDR3 contains 16 residues. Germline values: CDR1 MDHEN, CDR2 SYDVKM. The CDR3 reads CASSPGTSGSWETQYF. In DNA form, the CDR3 reads TGTGCCAGCAGTCCAGGGACTAGCGGGAGTTGGGAGACCCAGTACTTC.

This clonotype was observed a few times. This chain joins TRBV5-6 and TRBJ1-4; D might be TRBD1 (5 bases). Trimming took 4 bases from V and 13 from J, leaving 14 bases between them. From germline, CDR1 is SGHDT and CDR2 YYEEEE. The length of the CDR3 is 12 residues. CDR3 amino acids: CASSTWGFRLFF. The CDR3 DNA is TGTGCCAGCAGCACGTGGGGGTTTCGACTGTTTTTT. The full variable domain, in which reference TRBV5-6 and TRBJ1-4 provide the parts outside the CDR3, is DAGVTQSPTHLIKTRGQQVTLRCSPKSGHDTVSWYQQALGQGPQFIFQYYEEEERQRGNFPDRFSGHQFPNYSSELNVNALLLGDSALYLCASSTWGFRLFFGSGTQLSVL.

This clonotype was found a few times. This chain's CDR3 is CASSLVNLNSYYEQYF. The CDR3 DNA reads as TGTGCCAGCAGCTTAGTAAATTTAAACTCCTACTACGAGCAGTACTTC. The J gene is TRBJ2-7, the V gene TRBV7-2, with D unresolved. Between the trimmed V and J ends, which lost 1 base and 3 bases, there was a span of 16 bases. Germline V gene data show CDR1 as SGHTA and CDR2 as FQGNSA. CDR3 length equals 16 residues.

V usage is TRBV20-1 and J usage is TRBJ2-3; D ambiguous. The length of the CDR3 is 12 residues. The germline CDR1 and CDR2 sequences are DFQATT and SNEGSKA (reference sequence). Trimming removed 3 bases at V and 2 bases at J, with 6 bases between. As DNA, the CDR3 is TGCAGTGCTAGGGAAGTCACAGATACGCAGTATTTT. Translating gives CSAREVTDTQYF.

The sample holds many counts of this clonotype. The chain has TRBV11-2 and TRBJ2-3; weak D call: TRBD2 (5 bases). The V and J ends lost 3 bases and 8 bases respectively, with 15 bases between them. The CDR3 is made up of 14 amino acids. Germline V gene sequence: CDR1 SGHAT, CDR2 FQNNGV. CDR3 in amino acids: CASSLPLAPRTQYF. The CDR3 DNA follows: TGTGCCAGCAGCTTGCCCCTAGCCCCGCGTACGCAGTATTTT.

This clonotype was seen repeatedly, ten times or more. The CDR3 region is CASSRQDRFLATDTQYF. The CDR3 coding sequence is TGTGCCAGCAGCCGACAAGACCGGTTCCTGGCAACAGATACGCAGTATTTT. The rearrangement links TRBV7-2 to TRBJ2-3; D is unclear. The germline V and J ends were trimmed by 5 bases and 3 bases, with 21 bases remaining between them. Per the germline V gene, CDR1 is SGHTA and CDR2 is FQGNSA. The CDR3 sequence is 17 residues long.

The V gene is TRBV5-1, the J gene TRBJ1-1; possible D gene TRBD1, 6 bases. The length of the CDR3 is 15 residues. Germline V lookup: CDR1 SGHRS, CDR2 YFSETQ. The ends were cut back, 2 bases at V and 0 bases at J, with 11 bases in the middle. CDR3 DNA: TGCGCCAGCAGCTTAACAGGGCCGGTGAACACTGAAGCTTTCTTT. This gives the protein CASSLTGPVNTEAFF.

The CDR3 here is CASSPRLGQGWTGELFF. The CDR3 coding sequence is TGTGCCAGCAGTCCCAGACTCGGACAGGGATGGACCGGGGAGCTGTTTTTT. V is TRBV28 and J is TRBJ2-2, with 8 bases fitting TRBD1. Looked up from germline, CDR1 is MDHEN and CDR2 is SYDVKM. The trim removed 5 bases at V and 5 bases at J, leaving 13 bases unmatched. The CDR3 runs 17 residues.